The present T cell receptor beta chain was sequenced within a study of blood T cell repertoires in COVID-19. The wider study: The United States, Italy and Spain supplied acute and convalescent COVID-19 samples. In each case, the material was cDNA or gDNA derived from T cells, B-cell-depleted T cells, or PBMCs.

The CDR3 contains 16 residues. V lost 2 bases and J 0 bases, leaving 8 bases between the germline ends. Germline-derived CDR1 and CDR2 are KGHSH and LQKENI. Original handling: Amplification from reference gene primers served as the basis for estimated nucleated cell counts. Data came from immunoSEQ multiplex PCR; TCRdb stores just in-frame clones and leaves some out. V and J calls and clone size are those listed in that table; D and trimming were worked out from the DNA. The repertoire holds 200,000 to 250,000 clones, around nine tenths seen once, with about 12% in the top ten. This chain uses TRBV18 with TRBJ1-6, with D unclear. Sequencing was done on a sample of peripheral blood. The sequence derives from a woman under 30 who had recovered from COVID-19. CDR3 in DNA: TGTGCCAGCTCACCAGAAAGGAGCTCCTATAATTCACCCCTCCACTTT. This translates into CASSPERSSYNSPLHF.